The sequence of this T cell receptor (beta chain) was determined in a study of cytomegalovirus exposure and HLA in healthy donors. This clone has just one count. No antigen is known for it. The PCR made use of 60 Vbeta and 13 Jbeta primers. TCRdb keeps only in-frame clones here, not all; method: immunoSEQ multiplex PCR. The repertoire includes about 130,000 clones, about four fifths of them detected once, and 5% to 5.5% sits in the top ten. Germline-derived CDR1 and CDR2 are MDHEN and SYDVKM. V was clipped by 7 bases and J by 1 base, with 10 bases between them. This CDR3 spans 13 amino acids. Study-wide results and limits: In an earlier analysis, in some 500 donors, most V segments appeared productive either ~90% or ~30% of the time. Later on, a genetic analysis was performed. It linked a missense variant in DCLRE1C with V- and J-gene trimming of TCR beta. For most TCR sequences rarity was the rule, although some public TCRs occurred in many donors. Compared with the roughly 700-donor mean, an Asian-associated ancestry cluster reportedly had fewer N-insertions, according to a later analysis.

This chain joins TRBV28 and TRBJ1-1, with D unclear. The receptor was isolated from a man under 40 in good health and CMV-seronegative. Sequencing used PBMCs. The CDR3 DNA follows: TGTGCCAGCACCCAGTTTGGGAACACTGAAGCTTTCTTT. Translated, it gives CASTQFGNTEAFF.